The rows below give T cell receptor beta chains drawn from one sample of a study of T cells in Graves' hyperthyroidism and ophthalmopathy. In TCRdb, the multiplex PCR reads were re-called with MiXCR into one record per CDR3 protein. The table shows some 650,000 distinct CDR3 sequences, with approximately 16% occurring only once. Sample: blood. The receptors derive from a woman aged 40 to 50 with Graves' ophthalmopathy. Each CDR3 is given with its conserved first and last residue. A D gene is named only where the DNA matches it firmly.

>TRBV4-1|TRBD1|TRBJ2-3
CASSQLGTATDTQYF
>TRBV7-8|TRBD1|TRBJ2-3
CASSWTGVKTGRPGTQYF
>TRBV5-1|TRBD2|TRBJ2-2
CASSLSTSAGELFF
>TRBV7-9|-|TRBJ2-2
CASSSQPQGTGELFF
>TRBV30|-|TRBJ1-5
CAWSIRPGGQPQHF
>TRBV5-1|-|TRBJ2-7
CASGSFRAHEQYF
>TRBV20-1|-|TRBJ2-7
CSVIGRATYEQYF
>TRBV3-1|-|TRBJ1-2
CASSLRTDRRGYTF
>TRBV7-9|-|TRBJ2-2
CASSPRGQGNTGELFF
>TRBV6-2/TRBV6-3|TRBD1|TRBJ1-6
CASSSTPGQGSPLHF
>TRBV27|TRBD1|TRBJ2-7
CASSPTWDRVHEQYF
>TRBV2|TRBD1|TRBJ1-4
CASSSGQGYLKLFF
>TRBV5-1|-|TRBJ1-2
CASSLVPGSNYGYTF
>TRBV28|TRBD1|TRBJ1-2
CASSRQGPANYGYTF
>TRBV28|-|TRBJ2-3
CASSAPGYTSTDTQYF
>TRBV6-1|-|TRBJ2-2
CASPGNTGELFF
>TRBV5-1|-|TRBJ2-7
CASSLGPRGLLPYEQYF
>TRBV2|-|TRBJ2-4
CASSEIQNNIQYF
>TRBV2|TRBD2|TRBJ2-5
CASTTSGRAGETQYF
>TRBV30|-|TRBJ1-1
CAWRPQGFTEAFF
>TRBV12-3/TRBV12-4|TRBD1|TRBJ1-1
CASSLGGQGGRTEAFF
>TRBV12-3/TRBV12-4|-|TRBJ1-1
CASIDERGNTEAFF
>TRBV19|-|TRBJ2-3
CASNSGRNLVSDTQYF